The next 24 T cell receptor beta chains were all read from a single sample in a study of CD4 T cells in relation to SARS-CoV-2 and coronaviruses. No antigen has been identified for these receptors. The repertoire was sequenced with immunoSEQ multiplex PCR; TCRdb's copy has only in-frame clones and lacks some. The sample yields 35,000 or so clones, about 80% seen once. The sequenced sample consisted of naive CD4+ T cells from PBMCs, cultured in vitro. Noted subset: naive CD4+ T cells isolated by negative enrichment. The receptors stem from an adult with COVID-19.

The chain joins TRBV5-6 to TRBJ2-3, with 9 bases identical to TRBD2. This CDR3 spans 16 amino acids. CDR1 SGHDT and CDR2 YYEEEE come from the germline V gene. Unmatched junction bases numbered 4, after V lost 0 bases and J lost 2 bases. The CDR3 DNA follows: TGTGCCAGCAGCTTGGTGGGACTAGCTTACACAGATACGCAGTATTTT. As protein: CASSLVGLAYTDTQYF.

The rearrangement links TRBV10-3 to TRBJ2-3; D is possibly TRBD1 or TRBD2 (5 bases each). CDR3 length equals 19 residues. Germline loops: CDR1 ENHRY, CDR2 SYGVKD. Trimming removed 6 bases at V and 0 bases at J, with 25 bases between. The DNA of the CDR3 is TGTGCCATCAGGGGGATTTGGGACCGAAACCCCACTAGCACAGATACGCAGTATTTT. Translating it yields CAIRGIWDRNPTSTDTQYF.

The chain recombines TRBV27 with TRBJ1-5, with D possibly TRBD1 on 6 matching bases. V was trimmed by 8 bases and J by 3 bases, leaving 8 bases between them. The CDR3 runs 12 residues. CDR1 is MNHEY, CDR2 SMNVEV, per germline (reference sequence). The CDR3 protein is CASGDTNQPQHF. The CDR3 DNA is TGTGCCAGCGGGGACACCAATCAGCCCCAGCATTTT.

The chain recombines TRBV19 with TRBJ2-1, with 13 bases matching TRBD2. Germline trimming cut 6 bases from V and 6 bases from J; bases unmatched to any gene: 8. Germline loops: CDR1 LNHDA, CDR2 SQIVND (reference sequence). The CDR3 covers 16 residues. CDR3 coding DNA: TGTGCCAGTAGGGGCGGACTAGCGGGAGACCTCAATGAGCAGTTCTTC. Translation: CASRGGLAGDLNEQFF. Together with reference TRBV19 and TRBJ2-1, the CDR3 gives the full variable domain: DGGITQSPKYLFRKEGQNVTLSCEQNLNHDAMYWYRQDPGQGLRLIYYSQIVNDFQKGDIAEGYSVSREKKESFPLTVTSAQKNPTAFYLCASRGGLAGDLNEQFFGPGTRLTVL.

The table lists this clone with a count of one. The chain combines TRBV18 with TRBJ2-7; D unresolved. Trimming took off 3 bases at V and 3 bases at J, with 9 bases between the two ends. Germline V gene lookup returns CDR1 KGHSH and CDR2 LQKENI. The CDR3 has 13 amino acids. The CDR3 region is CASSPSAIYEQYF. DNA for the CDR3: TGTGCCAGCTCACCGTCTGCGATCTACGAGCAGTACTTC.

The V gene is TRBV27, the J gene TRBJ2-7; 10 nucleotides line up with TRBD1. The CDR3 spans 16 residues. Germline V lookup: CDR1 MNHEY, CDR2 SMNVEV (reference sequence). J gave up 7 bases and V 7 bases, and 16 bases lay outside the gene matches. The CDR3 region is CASNLGTGTGVWEQYF. The CDR3 region has the DNA TGTGCCAGCAACCTCGGGACCGGGACAGGGGTGTGGGAGCAGTACTTC.

The V call is TRBV24-1, the J call TRBJ2-2; 10 positions match TRBD2. The CDR3 is 16 amino acids. The germline gives CDR1 KGHDR, CDR2 SFDVKD. The J segment lost 8 bases and the V segment lost 4 bases, leaving 9 bases of the junction unmatched. The CDR3 DNA reads TGTGCCACCAGTGACTCGGGACTAGCGCGGGTAGGGGAGCTGTTTTTT. Translating gives CATSDSGLARVGELFF.

The V gene is TRBV9, the J gene TRBJ2-6; D might be TRBD1 or TRBD2, each matching 5 bases. The CDR3 has 15 residues. Germline V gives CDR1 SGDLS, CDR2 YYNGEE. Trimming took off 4 bases at V and 5 bases at J, with 13 bases between the two ends. CDR3 DNA sequence: TGTGCCAGCAGCTCGAGGGGCGCGAGGGCCAACGTCCTGACTTTC. Its protein is CASSSRGARANVLTF.

This chain joins TRBV6-6 and TRBJ1-5; no clear D gene. The germline CDR1 and CDR2 sequences are MNHNY and SVGAGI (reference sequence). This CDR3 spans 15 amino acids. Trimming removed 0 bases at V and 2 bases at J, with 8 bases between. DNA of the CDR3: TGTGCCAGCAGTTACTCGATAGGTGGCAATCAGCCCCAGCATTTT. It translates to CASSYSIGGNQPQHF.

The J gene is TRBJ1-5, the V gene TRBV19, with a possible D match to TRBD1 (5 bases). Trimming took 7 bases from V and 6 from J, leaving 13 bases between them. The CDR3 contains 13 residues. Germline V gene lookup returns CDR1 LNHDA and CDR2 SQIVND (reference sequence). In nucleotides, the CDR3 is TGTGCCAGTACTTCAGGAGACAGTCAGCCCCAGCATTTT. It encodes CASTSGDSQPQHF. Supplemented by reference TRBV19 and TRBJ1-5, the full variable domain reads DGGITQSPKYLFRKEGQNVTLSCEQNLNHDAMYWYRQDPGQGLRLIYYSQIVNDFQKGDIAEGYSVSREKKESFPLTVTSAQKNPTAFYLCASTSGDSQPQHFGDGTRLSIL.

The V gene is TRBV5-1, the J gene TRBJ1-2; 11 bases match TRBD1. CDR1 and CDR2 (germline): SGHRS, YFSETQ. The CDR3 runs 13 residues. Trimming removed 3 bases from V and 5 bases from J; junction bases left unmatched: 0. CDR3 sequence: CASSWDRGYGYTF. CDR3 in DNA: TGCGCCAGCAGCTGGGACAGGGGGTATGGCTACACCTTC.

The J gene is TRBJ2-1, the V gene TRBV28; tentatively, D is TRBD2 (5 bases). The V end was cut by 7 bases, the J end by 5 bases, with 18 bases between. CDR1 and CDR2 from the germline V gene are MDHEN and SYDVKM. The CDR3 is made up of 15 amino acids. This CDR3 is CASNDHGETDNEQFF. The CDR3 coding sequence is TGTGCCAGCAATGATCATGGGGAGACCGACAATGAGCAGTTCTTC.

The V call is TRBV9, the J call TRBJ2-3; 10 bases line up with TRBD2. Germline-derived CDR1 and CDR2 are SGDLS and YYNGEE. Trimming at V came to 0 bases and at J to 2 bases, leaving 9 bases not matched to a gene. The CDR3 sequence is 18 residues long. The CDR3 coding sequence is TGTGCCAGCAGCGTAGGCCTAGCGGGAGTTACCTACACAGATACGCAGTATTTT. As protein: CASSVGLAGVTYTDTQYF.

The J gene is TRBJ2-5, the V gene TRBV19; 10 nucleotides agree with TRBD1. V shed 2 bases, J shed 3 bases, and the junction held 6 bases outside the gene matches. Germline CDR1 and CDR2: LNHDA and SQIVND (reference sequence). The length of the CDR3 is 16 residues. The CDR3 reads CASSITGTGDEETQYF. CDR3 in DNA: TGTGCCAGTAGTATAACCGGGACAGGGGACGAAGAGACCCAGTACTTC.

V is TRBV11-2 and J is TRBJ2-7; D is possibly TRBD2 (5 bases). CDR1 and CDR2 (germline): SGHAT, FQNNGV. The V end was cut by 5 bases, the J end by 3 bases, with 14 bases between. There are 14 residues in the CDR3. The CDR3 bases are TGTGCCAGCAGCCCCCAGGAGGCGGTCTACGAGCAGTACTTC. Protein: CASSPQEAVYEQYF. The full variable domain, in which reference TRBV11-2 and TRBJ2-7 provide the parts outside the CDR3, is EAGVAQSPRYKIIEKRQSVAFWCNPISGHATLYWYQQILGQGPKLLIQFQNNGVVDDSQLPKDRFSAERLKGVDSTLKIQPAKLEDSAVYLCASSPQEAVYEQYFGPGTRLTVT.

The chain employs TRBV7-2 and TRBJ2-3; unclear D gene. CDR1 is SGHTA, CDR2 FQGNSA, per germline. V gave up 7 bases and J gave up 7 bases, with 12 bases separating them. The CDR3 is 12 amino acids. The CDR3 DNA reads as TGTGCCAGCACCCTCCCTGGTAATACGCAGTATTTT. Translating it yields CASTLPGNTQYF. The full variable domain, its missing parts supplied by reference TRBV7-2 and TRBJ2-3, is GAGVSQSPSNKVTEKGKDVELRCDPISGHTALYWYRQSLGQGLEFLIYFQGNSAPDKSGLPSDRFSAERTGGSVSTLTIQRTQQEDSAVYLCASTLPGNTQYFGPGTRLTVL.

The V gene is TRBV9, the J gene TRBJ2-5; 10 bases match TRBD1. The germline CDR1 and CDR2 sequences are SGDLS and YYNGEE. V lost 3 bases to trimming and J lost 2 bases; unmatched junction nucleotides: 4. The CDR3 runs 15 residues. The CDR3 region has the DNA TGTGCCAGCAGCGCGGGGACAGGGGTGCAAGAGACCCAGTACTTC. Translated: CASSAGTGVQETQYF. Variable domain in full (rest from reference TRBV9 and TRBJ2-5): DSGVTQTPKHLITATGQRVTLRCSPRSGDLSVYWYQQSLDQGLQFLIQYYNGEERAKGNILERFSAQQFPDLHSELNLSSLELGDSALYFCASSAGTGVQETQYFGPGTRLLVL.

The V and J genes are TRBV30 and TRBJ2-1, with 9 nucleotides matching TRBD2. Germline V gene sequence: CDR1 GTSNPN, CDR2 SVGIG (reference sequence). The CDR3 is 13 amino acids. Unmatched junction bases numbered 5, after V lost 4 bases and J lost 7 bases. CDR3 region: CAWTLTSGNEQFF. For the CDR3, the DNA is TGTGCCTGGACCTTAACTAGCGGGAATGAGCAGTTCTTC. Full variable domain (outside the CDR3, taken from reference TRBV30 and TRBJ2-1): SQTIHQWPATLVQPVGSPLSLECTVEGTSNPNLYWYRQAAGRGLQLLFYSVGIGQISSEVPQNLSASRPQDRQFILSSKKLLLSDSGFYLCAWTLTSGNEQFFGPGTRLTVL.

This clone was detected a few times. This chain links TRBV6-4 with TRBJ1-1, with a weak D call TRBD1 (5 bases). CDR3 length: 13 residues. Deletions cut 2 bases from V and 2 bases from J, with 6 bases between. CDR1 is MRHNA and CDR2 is SNTAGT in the germline V gene. The CDR3 spells CASSDRDNTEAFF. CDR3 sequence (DNA): TGTGCCAGCAGTGACCGGGACAACACTGAAGCTTTCTTT.

The chain couples TRBV5-4 to TRBJ2-7; the D is unclear. The germline CDR1 and CDR2 sequences are SGHNT and YYREEE (reference sequence). This CDR3 spans 14 amino acids. The ends were cut back, 6 bases at V and 2 bases at J, with 15 bases in the middle. CDR3 in amino acids: CASTEENRPYEQYF. CDR3 nucleotide sequence: TGTGCCAGCACAGAAGAAAACCGACCCTACGAGCAGTACTTC.

The V and J genes are TRBV7-7 and TRBJ2-5; TRBD2 matches at 15 bases. Germline V gene data show CDR1 as SSHAT and CDR2 as FNYEAQ (reference sequence). There are 18 residues in the CDR3. J gave up 4 bases and V 1 base, and 7 bases lay outside the gene matches. CDR3 coding DNA: TGTGCCAGCAGCTTAGAATCCGGACTAGCGGGAGGGGTAGAGACCCAGTACTTC. Translation: CASSLESGLAGGVETQYF.

This chain connects TRBV10-3 to TRBJ1-6; possible D gene TRBD1, 6 bases. V lost 3 bases to trimming and J lost 6 bases, with 12 bases between them. CDR3 size: 15 residues. CDR1 is ENHRY and CDR2 is SYGVKD in the germline V gene. The CDR3 protein is CAISDRTDFNSPLHF. In DNA form, the CDR3 reads TGTGCCATCAGTGATCGGACAGATTTTAATTCACCCCTCCACTTT.

This chain uses TRBV6-5 with TRBJ2-1; D possibly corresponds to TRBD2 (5 bases). The V and J ends lost 4 bases and 5 bases respectively, with 9 bases between them. CDR1 and CDR2 from the germline V gene are MNHEY and SVGAGI. The CDR3 length is 13 residues. The CDR3 DNA reads as TGTGCCAGCAGTTTAAGACTAAACAATGAGCAGTTCTTC. The encoded protein is CASSLRLNNEQFF.

The chain is built from TRBV27 and TRBJ1-4; D remains ambiguous. CDR3 size: 14 residues. The V gene's germline CDR1 is MNHEY and CDR2 SMNVEV (reference sequence). V was shortened by 7 bases and J by 7 bases, with 16 bases between the two germline ends. CDR3 nucleotide sequence: TGTGCCAGCAATAGACCCCTCGAGAGTGAAAAACTGTTTTTT. This sequence encodes CASNRPLESEKLFF.